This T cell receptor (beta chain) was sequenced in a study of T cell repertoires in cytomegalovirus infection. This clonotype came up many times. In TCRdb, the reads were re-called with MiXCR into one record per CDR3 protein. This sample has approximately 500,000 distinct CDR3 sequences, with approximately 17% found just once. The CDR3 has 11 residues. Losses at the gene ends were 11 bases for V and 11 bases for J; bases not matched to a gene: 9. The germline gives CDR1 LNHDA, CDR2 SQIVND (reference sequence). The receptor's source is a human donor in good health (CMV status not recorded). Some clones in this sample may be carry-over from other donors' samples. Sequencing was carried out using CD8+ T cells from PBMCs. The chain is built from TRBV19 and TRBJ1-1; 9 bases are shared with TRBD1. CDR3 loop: CAVYRGRAAFF. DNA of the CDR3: TGTGCCGTGTACAGGGGGCGGGCGGCTTTCTTT.